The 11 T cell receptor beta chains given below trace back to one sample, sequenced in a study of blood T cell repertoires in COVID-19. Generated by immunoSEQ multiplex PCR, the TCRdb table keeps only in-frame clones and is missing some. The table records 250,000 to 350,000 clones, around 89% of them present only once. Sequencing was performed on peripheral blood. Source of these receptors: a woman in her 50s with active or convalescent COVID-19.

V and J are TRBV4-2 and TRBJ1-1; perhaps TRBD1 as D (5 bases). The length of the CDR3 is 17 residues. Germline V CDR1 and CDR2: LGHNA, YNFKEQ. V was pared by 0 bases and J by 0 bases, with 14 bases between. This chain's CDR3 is CASSQDTGGSLNTEAFF. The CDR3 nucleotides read TGTGCCAGCAGCCAAGATACCGGGGGGTCTTTGAACACTGAAGCTTTCTTT.

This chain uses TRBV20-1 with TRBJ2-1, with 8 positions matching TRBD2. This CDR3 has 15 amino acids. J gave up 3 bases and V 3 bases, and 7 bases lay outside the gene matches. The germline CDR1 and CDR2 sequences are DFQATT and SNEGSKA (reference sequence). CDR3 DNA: TGCAGTGCTAGTAGGCGGGAGGATTTCTACAATGAGCAGTTCTTC. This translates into CSASRREDFYNEQFF.

CDR3 coding DNA: TGTGCCAGCAGCTTAGTGTCTACTAGCGGGGTCTACGAGCAGTACTTC. Encoded protein: CASSLVSTSGVYEQYF. The chain has TRBV7-2 and TRBJ2-7, with TRBD2 matching 10 bases. CDR1 SGHTA and CDR2 FQGNSA come from the germline V gene. The CDR3 is 16 amino acids. J was trimmed by 3 bases and V by 1 base; bases with no gene match: 6.

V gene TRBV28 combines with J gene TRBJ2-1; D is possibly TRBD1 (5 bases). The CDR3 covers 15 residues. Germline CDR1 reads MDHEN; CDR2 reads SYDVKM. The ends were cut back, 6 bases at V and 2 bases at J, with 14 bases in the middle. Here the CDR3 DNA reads TGTGCCAGCAGAGGGCAGGGCCGGACCTACAATGAGCAGTTCTTC. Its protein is CASRGQGRTYNEQFF.

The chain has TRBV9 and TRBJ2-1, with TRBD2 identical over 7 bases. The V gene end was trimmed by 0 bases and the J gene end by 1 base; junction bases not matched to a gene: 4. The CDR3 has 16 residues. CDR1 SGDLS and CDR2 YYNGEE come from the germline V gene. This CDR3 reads CASSVATGGSYNEQFF. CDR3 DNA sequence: TGTGCCAGCAGCGTAGCTACGGGGGGATCCTACAATGAGCAGTTCTTC.

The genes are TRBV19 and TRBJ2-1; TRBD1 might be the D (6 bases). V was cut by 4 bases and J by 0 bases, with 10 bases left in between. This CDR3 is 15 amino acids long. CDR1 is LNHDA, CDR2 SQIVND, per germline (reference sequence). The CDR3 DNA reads TGTGCCAGTAGTAAATTACAGGGCTCCTACAATGAGCAGTTCTTC. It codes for CASSKLQGSYNEQFF.

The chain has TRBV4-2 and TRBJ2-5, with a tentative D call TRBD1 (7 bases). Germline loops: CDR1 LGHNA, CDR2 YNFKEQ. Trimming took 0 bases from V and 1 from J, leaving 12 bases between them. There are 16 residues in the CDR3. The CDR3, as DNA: TGTGCCAGCAGCCAAGATGGCAGGGGGGCCCAAGAGACCCAGTACTTC. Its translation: CASSQDGRGAQETQYF.

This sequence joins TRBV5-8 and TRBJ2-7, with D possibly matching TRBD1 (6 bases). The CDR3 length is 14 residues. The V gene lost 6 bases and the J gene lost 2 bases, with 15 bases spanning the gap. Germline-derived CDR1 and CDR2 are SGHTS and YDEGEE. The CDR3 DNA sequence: TGTGCCAGCATCTATACAGGGCGTACCTACGAGCAGTACTTC. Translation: CASIYTGRTYEQYF.

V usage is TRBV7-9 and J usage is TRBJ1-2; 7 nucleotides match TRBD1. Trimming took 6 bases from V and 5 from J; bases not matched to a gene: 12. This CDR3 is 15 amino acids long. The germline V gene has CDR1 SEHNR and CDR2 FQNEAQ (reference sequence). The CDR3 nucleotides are TGTGCCAGCAGTCCTTTGGGGACAGCGAATTATGGCTACACCTTC. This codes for CASSPLGTANYGYTF.

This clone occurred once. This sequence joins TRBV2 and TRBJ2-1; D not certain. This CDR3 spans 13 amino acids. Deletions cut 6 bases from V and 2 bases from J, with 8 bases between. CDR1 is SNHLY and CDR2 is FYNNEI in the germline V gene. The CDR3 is CASRSEAYNEQFF. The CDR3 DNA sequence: TGTGCCAGCAGGAGTGAGGCCTACAATGAGCAGTTCTTC. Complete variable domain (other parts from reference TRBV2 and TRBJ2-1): EPEVTQTPSHQVTQMGQEVILRCVPISNHLYFYWYRQILGQKVEFLVSFYNNEISEKSEIFDDQFSVERPDGSNFTLKIRSTKLEDSAMYFCASRSEAYNEQFFGPGTRLTVL.

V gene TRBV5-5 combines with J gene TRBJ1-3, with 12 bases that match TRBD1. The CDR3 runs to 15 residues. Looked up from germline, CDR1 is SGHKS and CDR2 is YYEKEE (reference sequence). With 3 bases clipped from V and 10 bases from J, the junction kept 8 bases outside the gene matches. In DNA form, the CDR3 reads TGTGCCAGCAGCTGGGGGGACAGGGGGCGAGAAACCATATATTTT. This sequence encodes CASSWGDRGRETIYF.